This is a list of T cell receptor beta chains from one sample in a study of cytomegalovirus exposure and HLA in healthy donors. Method: immunoSEQ multiplex PCR; TCRdb's copy keeps in-frame clones and lacks some. The data contain 160,000 or so clones, more than 70% of them seen just once; the ten biggest clones take up around 0.98%. Sample: PBMCs. These TCRs come from a man younger than 45 in good health and CMV-seronegative. Both conserved end residues are part of each CDR3. The order of the fields is J gene, V gene, clone size, D gene, CDR3 protein, CDR3 DNA. D genes are given only for firm matches. A clone size is listed for some rows: how often the clone was seen (once, few, many), or a class if it is expanded.

TRBJ2-7,TRBV29-1,.,.,CSVYGGYEQYF,TGCAGCGTTTACGGGGGTTACGAGCAGTACTTC
TRBJ1-2,TRBV28,.,TRBD1,CASSLDRVRGYTF,TGTGCCAGCAGCCTTGACAGGGTAAGAGGCTACACCTTC
TRBJ1-1,TRBV6-6,few,.,CASSPLVSRIFF,TGTGCCAGCAGTCCCCTTGTGAGCCGTATTTTCTTT
TRBJ2-1,TRBV29-1,few,.,CSVEDQSGYNEQFF,TGCAGCGTTGAAGATCAATCGGGCTACAATGAGCAGTTCTTC
TRBJ1-2,TRBV7-9,.,.,CASSFPMTDSGYTF,TGTGCCAGCAGCTTCCCAATGACAGACAGTGGCTACACCTTC
TRBJ2-1,TRBV7-6,.,.,CASSSSRNEQFF,TGTGCCAGCAGCTCCTCCCGTAATGAGCAGTTCTTC
TRBJ1-1,TRBV7-8,.,.,CASSLALHSGGTEAFF,TGTGCCAGCAGCTTAGCGCTCCACAGTGGGGGGACTGAAGCTTTCTTT
TRBJ1-4,TRBV28,.,TRBD1,CASRPDRGSNEKLFF,TGTGCCAGCAGACCTGACAGGGGAAGTAATGAAAAACTGTTTTTT
TRBJ1-6,TRBV5-1,.,.,CASKEGVYSSYNSPLHF,TGCGCCAGCAAAGAAGGGGTCTATAGCTCCTATAATTCACCCCTCCACTTT
TRBJ1-5,TRBV4-2,.,.,CASSPDIHNQPQHF,TGTGCCAGCAGCCCAGACATACACAATCAGCCCCAGCATTTT
TRBJ1-5,TRBV19,once,TRBD1,CASSKGGAGPYQPQHF,TGTGCCAGTAGCAAAGGGGGCGCCGGGCCGTATCAGCCCCAGCATTTT